Shown below are 17 T cell receptor beta chains from a single sample sequenced in a study of Ad26.COV2.S vaccination and SARS-CoV-2 variants (dated by TCRdb to the early 2020s). Taken with the paper, the label for treatment or condition translates to: roughly 19 received Ad26.COV2.S at low or high dose, single or two shots; roughly five received placebo; per-sample allocation not given. Repertoires of vaccine and placebo recipients were sequenced from samples collected on day 63 after the first injection. Library preparation used the immunoSEQ multiplex PCR assay. TCRdb limited this immuneACCESS table to in-frame rearrangements with V and J called. A share of clones is missing; checked studies link under half to unresolved V genes, and the rest is unexplained. The sample table lists about 350,000 clones, 86% of them with a count of one. 9.5% to 12% of the sample is in the top ten clones. Source: peripheral blood, taken in a trial of Ad26.COV2.S vaccine versus placebo. All receptors derive from a person aged 18-60 years who received the Ad26.COV2.S COVID-19 vaccine or a placebo.

The rearrangement uses TRBV6-2 or TRBV6-3 and TRBJ2-1; tentatively, D is TRBD2 (5 bases). The germline CDR1 and CDR2 sequences are MNHEY and SVGEGT. This CDR3 has 16 amino acids. Trimming cost V 2 bases and J 0 bases, with 11 bases left between them. CDR3 in amino acids: CASSYEAVLSYNEQFF. The CDR3, as DNA: TGTGCCAGCAGTTACGAAGCGGTCCTCTCCTACAATGAGCAGTTCTTC.

The chain recombines TRBV28 with TRBJ1-1; a possible D gene is TRBD1 (6 bases). The CDR3 extends over 14 amino acids. CDR1 and CDR2 from the germline V gene are MDHEN and SYDVKM. V was shortened by 4 bases and J by 0 bases, with 9 bases between the two germline ends. This CDR3 reads CASSSGAMNTEAFF. The CDR3 nucleotides read TGTGCCAGCAGTTCAGGGGCCATGAACACTGAAGCTTTCTTT.

The chain links TRBV19 to TRBJ2-7; no clear D gene. Trimming pared 6 bases from V and 2 bases from J, leaving 11 bases between. Germline loops: CDR1 LNHDA, CDR2 SQIVND (reference sequence). The CDR3 is made up of 13 amino acids. CDR3 region: CASRGKGPYEQYF. The CDR3 DNA reads as TGTGCCAGTAGGGGAAAGGGTCCCTACGAGCAGTACTTC.

This clone appeared a single time. The V call is TRBV5-1, the J call TRBJ2-5; D may match TRBD1 or TRBD2 (5 bases each). V gave up 0 bases and J gave up 5 bases, with 8 bases separating them. This CDR3 contains 13 residues. In germline, CDR1 is SGHRS, CDR2 YFSETQ. The CDR3 sequence is CASSLGGAETQYF. CDR3 DNA sequence: TGCGCCAGCAGCTTGGGAGGGGCCGAGACCCAGTACTTC.

The genes are TRBV6-2 or TRBV6-3 and TRBJ2-7; perhaps TRBD2 as D (6 bases). The length of the CDR3 is 14 residues. The germline V gene has CDR1 MNHEY and CDR2 SVGEGT. With 2 bases removed from V and 2 bases from J, the gap between germline ends came to 10 bases. The CDR3, as DNA: TGTGCCAGCAGTTACGGGACTCCGCCCTACGAGCAGTACTTC. This encodes CASSYGTPPYEQYF.

The chain employs TRBV6-6 and TRBJ2-5, with 12 nucleotides matching TRBD2. The length of the CDR3 is 16 residues. The V gene end was trimmed by 6 bases and the J gene end by 1 base; junction bases not matched to a gene: 6. Per germline, CDR1 MNHNY and CDR2 SVGAGI (reference sequence). The CDR3 loop is CASRSTSGGFQETQYF. The DNA for the CDR3 is TGTGCCAGCAGATCGACTAGCGGGGGCTTCCAAGAGACCCAGTACTTC.

The genes are TRBV19 and TRBJ2-7; D is ambiguous. The V end was cut by 3 bases, the J end by 2 bases, with 8 bases between. This CDR3 is 13 amino acids long. Germline loops: CDR1 LNHDA, CDR2 SQIVND (reference sequence). CDR3 in amino acids: CASSMARTYEQYF. The CDR3 DNA reads TGTGCCAGTAGTATGGCTAGGACCTACGAGCAGTACTTC.

The chain recombines TRBV7-6 with TRBJ2-3; D is uncertain. Per germline, CDR1 SGHVS and CDR2 FNYEAQ. Deletions cut 1 base from V and 0 bases from J, with 8 bases between. The CDR3 extends over 15 amino acids. For the CDR3, the DNA is TGTGCCAGCAGCTTAGGCGGTCTTAGCACAGATACGCAGTATTTT. It translates to CASSLGGLSTDTQYF.

The chain recombines TRBV18 with TRBJ1-5; possibly TRBD1 for D (6 bases). There are 16 residues in the CDR3. Germline CDR1 is KGHSH and CDR2 is LQKENI. Trimming removed 3 bases at V and 3 bases at J, with 15 bases between. CDR3 sequence reads: CASSPGSGASNQPQHF. As DNA, the CDR3 is TGTGCCAGCTCACCCGGGTCAGGGGCTTCCAATCAGCCCCAGCATTTT. The complete variable domain, with remaining parts taken from reference TRBV18 and TRBJ1-5, reads NAGVMQNPRHLVRRRGQEARLRCSPMKGHSHVYWYRQLPEEGLKFMVYLQKENIIDESGMPKERFSAEFPKEGPSILRIQQVVRGDSAAYFCASSPGSGASNQPQHFGDGTRLSIL.

The rearrangement uses TRBV7-3 and TRBJ2-7; TRBD2 is a possible D gene (6 bases). CDR3 length: 15 residues. Trimming removed 5 bases at V and 4 bases at J, with 18 bases between. The germline V gene encodes CDR1 SGHTA and CDR2 FQGTGA. Here the CDR3 reads CASSKGEARVYEQYF. The DNA for the CDR3 is TGTGCCAGCAGCAAAGGGGAGGCGCGGGTTTACGAGCAGTACTTC.

Comment on this clone: This may be a read error, as it is one base from a much larger clone. The chain uses TRBV7-2 and TRBJ1-1; the D gene is possibly TRBD1 (6 bases). CDR3 length: 14 amino acids. The V end lost 3 bases, the J end lost 1 base, and 9 bases lay between the germline ends. Germline V lookup: CDR1 SGHTA, CDR2 FQGNSA. The DNA of the CDR3 is TGTGCCAGCAGCTTGGGACACCCGAACACTGAAGCTTTCTTT. It codes for CASSLGHPNTEAFF.

V is TRBV29-1 and J is TRBJ2-1; D call uncertain. The V and J ends lost 5 bases and 3 bases respectively, with 5 bases between them. This CDR3 is built from 11 residues. Germline V gene sequence: CDR1 SQVTM, CDR2 ANQGSEA. The CDR3, as DNA: TGCAGCGTTAACCTCTACAATGAGCAGTTCTTC. Encoded protein: CSVNLYNEQFF.

The genes are TRBV28 and TRBJ1-2, with D perhaps TRBD1 (6 bases). Trimming shortened V by 5 bases and J by 4 bases, and 14 bases separated the two germline ends. The CDR3 totals 14 residues. Germline V gene data show CDR1 as MDHEN and CDR2 as SYDVKM. The chain's CDR3 is CASSLTGSRYGYTF. The DNA for the CDR3 is TGTGCCAGCAGTCTTACAGGGAGCCGCTATGGCTACACCTTC.

This clone was picked up one time. This chain uses TRBV4-2 with TRBJ2-1; D remains ambiguous. Germline assignment: CDR1 LGHNA and CDR2 YNFKEQ. The length of the CDR3 is 12 residues. V lost 3 bases and J lost 9, with 9 bases in between. The CDR3 here is CASSQPSGEQFF. The CDR3 bases are TGTGCCAGCAGCCAGCCGTCGGGTGAGCAGTTCTTC.

The rearrangement joins TRBV4-3 to TRBJ2-7, with 9 bases aligning to TRBD1. J lost 4 bases, V lost 4 bases, and 5 bases had no gene match. The CDR3 sequence is 14 residues long. CDR1 LGHNA and CDR2 YSLEER come from the germline V gene. CDR3 residues: CASSLGTGIYEQYF. DNA for the CDR3: TGCGCCAGCAGCCTAGGGACAGGGATATACGAGCAGTACTTC.

This chain joins TRBV5-6 and TRBJ1-1; D call uncertain. CDR1 is SGHDT, CDR2 YYEEEE, per germline. This CDR3 has 13 amino acids. Trimming removed 0 bases at V and 7 bases at J, with 10 bases between. The chain's CDR3 is CASSLGRTGEAFF. CDR3 sequence (DNA): TGTGCCAGCAGCTTGGGCAGGACGGGTGAAGCTTTCTTT.

This chain connects TRBV9 to TRBJ2-1, with D perhaps TRBD1 (5 bases). CDR3 length: 18 amino acids. CDR1 is SGDLS, CDR2 YYNGEE, per germline. Trimming removed 2 bases from V and 11 bases from J, with 29 bases in between. CDR3 bases: TGTGCCAGCAGCGTCCCCGCCGGTGGGGCAGGGCCGAATGTTAAGCAGTTCTTC. Translation gives CASSVPAGGAGPNVKQFF.